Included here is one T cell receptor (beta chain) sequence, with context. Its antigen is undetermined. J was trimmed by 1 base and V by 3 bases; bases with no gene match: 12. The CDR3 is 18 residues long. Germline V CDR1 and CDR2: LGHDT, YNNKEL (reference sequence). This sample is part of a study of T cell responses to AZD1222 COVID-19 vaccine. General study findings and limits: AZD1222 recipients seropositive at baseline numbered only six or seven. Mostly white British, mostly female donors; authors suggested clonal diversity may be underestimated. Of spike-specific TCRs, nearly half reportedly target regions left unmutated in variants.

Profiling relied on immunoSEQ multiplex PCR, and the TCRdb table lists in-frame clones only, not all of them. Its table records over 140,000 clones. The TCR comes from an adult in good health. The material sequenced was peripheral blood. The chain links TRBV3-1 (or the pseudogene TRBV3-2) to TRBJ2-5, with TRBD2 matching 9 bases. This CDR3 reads CASSHNAGGPTLQETQYF. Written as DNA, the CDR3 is TGTGCCAGCAGCCACAACGCGGGAGGGCCGACCCTCCAAGAGACCCAGTACTTC.